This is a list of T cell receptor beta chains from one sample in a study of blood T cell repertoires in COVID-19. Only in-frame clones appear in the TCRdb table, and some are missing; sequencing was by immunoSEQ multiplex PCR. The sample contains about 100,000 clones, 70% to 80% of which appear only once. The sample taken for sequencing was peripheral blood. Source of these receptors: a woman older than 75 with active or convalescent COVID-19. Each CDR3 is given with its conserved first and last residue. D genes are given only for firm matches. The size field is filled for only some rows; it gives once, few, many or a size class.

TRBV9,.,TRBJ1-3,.,CASSGEGLSGNTIYF,TGTGCCAGCAGCGGCGAGGGCCTCTCTGGAAACACCATATATTTT
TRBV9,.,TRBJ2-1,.,CASSPFPGHPYNEQFF,TGTGCCAGCAGCCCATTTCCGGGACACCCTTACAATGAGCAGTTCTTC
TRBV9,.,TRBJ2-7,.,CASSVIESSYEQYF,TGTGCCAGCAGCGTCATTGAGAGCTCCTACGAGCAGTACTTC
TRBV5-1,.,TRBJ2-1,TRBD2,CASTFSGSYNEQFF,TGCGCCAGTACCTTTAGCGGGTCCTACAATGAGCAGTTCTTC
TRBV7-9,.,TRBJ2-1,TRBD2,CASSWGLADSAFF,TGTGCCAGCAGCTGGGGACTAGCGGATTCCGCGTTCTTC
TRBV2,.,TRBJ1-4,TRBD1,CASSELLGQANEKLFF,TGTGCCAGCAGTGAACTCTTGGGACAGGCTAATGAAAAACTGTTTTTT
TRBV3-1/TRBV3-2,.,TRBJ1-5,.,CASSSLSPQGNQPQHF,TGTGCCAGCAGTTCTCTCTCCCCGCAGGGCAATCAGCCCCAGCATTTT
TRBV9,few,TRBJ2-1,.,CASSVGLEAYEQFF,TGTGCCAGCAGCGTAGGACTGGAGGCATATGAGCAGTTCTTC
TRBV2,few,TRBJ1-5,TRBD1,CASSENTGGYQPQHF,TGTGCCAGCAGTGAAAATACAGGGGGCTATCAGCCCCAGCATTTT
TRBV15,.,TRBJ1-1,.,CATSIKPGLNTEAFF,TGTGCCACCAGCATTAAACCAGGGCTGAACACTGAAGCTTTCTTT
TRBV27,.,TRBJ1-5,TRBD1,CASQITGVVNQPQHF,TGTGCCAGCCAAATTACAGGGGTGGTCAATCAGCCCCAGCATTTT
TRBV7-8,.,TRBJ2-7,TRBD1,CASSPRTGAYEQYF,TGTGCCAGCAGCCCTCGGACAGGCGCCTACGAGCAGTACTTC
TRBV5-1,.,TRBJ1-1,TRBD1,CASSQGTGERAFF,TGCGCCAGCAGCCAGGGGACAGGGGAGAGGGCTTTCTTT
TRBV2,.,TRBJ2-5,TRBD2,CASSPGTSRFSYF,TGTGCCAGCAGTCCCGGGACTAGCCGCTTCTCATACTTC
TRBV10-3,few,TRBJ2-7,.,CAISEGQSYEQYF,TGTGCCATCAGTGAGGGACAGTCCTACGAGCAGTACTTC
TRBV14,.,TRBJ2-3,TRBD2,CASSQRLAGPSTDTQYF,TGTGCCAGCAGCCAAAGACTAGCGGGTCCAAGCACAGATACGCAGTATTTT
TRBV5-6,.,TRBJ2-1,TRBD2,CASSLGAGESYNEQFF,TGTGCCAGCAGCCTTGGAGCGGGAGAGTCCTACAATGAGCAGTTCTTC
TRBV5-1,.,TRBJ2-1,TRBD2,CASSLGVSGGGEQFF,TGCGCCAGCAGCTTGGGTGTTTCAGGCGGGGGTGAGCAGTTCTTC
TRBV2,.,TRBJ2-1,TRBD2,CATSGLAAESYNEQFF,TGTGCCACTTCGGGACTAGCGGCCGAATCCTACAATGAGCAGTTCTTC
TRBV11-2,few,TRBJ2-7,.,CASSAPGSLSYEQYF,TGTGCCAGCAGCGCGCCGGGTAGCTTGTCCTACGAGCAGTACTTC
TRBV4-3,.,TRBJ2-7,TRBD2,CASSSRTSGSQGEQYF,TGCGCCAGCAGCTCCCGGACTAGCGGGAGTCAGGGGGAGCAGTACTTC
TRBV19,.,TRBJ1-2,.,CASFPSDRPVDGYTF,TGTGCCAGTTTCCCCTCGGACAGACCCGTAGACGGCTACACCTTC
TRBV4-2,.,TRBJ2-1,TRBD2,CASSQPGLVENEQFF,TGTGCCAGCAGCCAACCGGGACTAGTCGAAAATGAGCAGTTCTTC
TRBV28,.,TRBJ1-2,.,CASSLRGYGYTF,TGTGCCAGCAGTTTAAGGGGCTATGGCTACACCTTC
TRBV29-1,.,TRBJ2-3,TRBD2,CSVGLSGSGLDTQYF,TGCAGCGTTGGACTAAGCGGGAGCGGTTTGGATACGCAGTATTTT
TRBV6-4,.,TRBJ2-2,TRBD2,CASSSGRYTGELFF,TGTGCCAGCAGCAGCGGGAGATACACCGGGGAGCTGTTTTTT
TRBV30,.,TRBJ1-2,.,CAWSQRQTNYGYTF,TGTGCCTGGAGTCAGAGACAAACTAACTATGGCTACACCTTC
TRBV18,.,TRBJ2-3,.,CASSPPIHGSEQYF,TGTGCCAGCTCACCACCGATCCACGGTAGTGAGCAGTATTTT
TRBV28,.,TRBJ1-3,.,CASSSPQGTGNTIYF,TGTGCCAGCAGTTCCCCACAGGGTACTGGAAACACCATATATTTT
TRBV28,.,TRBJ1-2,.,CASRPTGTLGYGYTF,TGTGCCAGCCGCCCGACCGGGACTCTAGGCTATGGCTACACCTTC
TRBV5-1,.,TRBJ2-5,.,CASSFGQGGETQYF,TGTGCCAGCAGCTTCGGTCAGGGTGGAGAGACCCAGTACTTC
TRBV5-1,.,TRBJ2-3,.,CASSLSGLSTDTQYF,TGCGCCAGCAGCTTGAGCGGGCTTAGCACAGATACGCAGTATTTT
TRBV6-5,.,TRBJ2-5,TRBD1,CASSARGRETQYF,TGTGCCAGCAGCGCTAGGGGGCGGGAGACCCAGTACTTC
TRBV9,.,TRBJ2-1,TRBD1,CASSDDRALLNEQFF,TGTGCCAGCAGCGATGACAGGGCACTCCTCAATGAGCAGTTCTTC
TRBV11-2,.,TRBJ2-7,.,CASSTTGWNEQYF,TGTGCCAGCAGCACGACCGGGTGGAACGAGCAGTACTTC
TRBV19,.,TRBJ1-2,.,CASSSEQGRYGYTF,TGTGCCAGTAGTTCCGAACAGGGTCGGTATGGCTACACCTTC
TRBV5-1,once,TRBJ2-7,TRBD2,CASSPYPLAASYEQYF,TGCGCCAGCAGCCCTTACCCGCTAGCGGCGTCCTACGAGCAGTACTTC
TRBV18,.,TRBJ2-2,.,CASSPPKATGELFF,TGTGCCAGCTCACCACCGAAAGCCACCGGGGAGCTGTTTTTT
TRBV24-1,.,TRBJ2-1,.,CATSDLTKTGNEQFF,TGTGCCACCAGTGACCTCACAAAGACAGGCAATGAGCAGTTCTTC
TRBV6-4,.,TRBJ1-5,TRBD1,CASSDPPIDRDVCNQPQHF,TGTGCCAGCAGTGACCCACCAATAGACAGGGATGTGTGCAATCAGCCCCAGCATTTT
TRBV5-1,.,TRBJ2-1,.,CASSLDLNEQFF,TGTGCCAGCAGCTTGGATTTAAATGAGCAGTTCTTC
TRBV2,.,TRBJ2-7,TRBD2,CASRGLAGVGEQYF,TGTGCCAGCAGAGGACTAGCGGGAGTTGGCGAGCAGTACTTC
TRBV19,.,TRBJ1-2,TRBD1,CASSIRDREYGYTF,TGTGCCAGTAGTATAAGGGACAGGGAGTATGGCTACACCTTC
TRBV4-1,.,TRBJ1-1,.,CASSRPQGYTEAFF,TGCGCCAGCAGTCGGCCACAGGGTTACACTGAAGCTTTCTTT
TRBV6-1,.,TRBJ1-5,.,CASSERREGNQPQHF,TGTGCCAGCAGTGAAAGGAGGGAGGGCAATCAGCCCCAGCATTTT
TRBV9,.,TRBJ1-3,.,CASSPAIDSGNTIYF,TGTGCCAGCAGCCCCGCTATCGACTCTGGAAACACCATATATTTT
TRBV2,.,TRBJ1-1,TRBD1,CASSLGTGGWAFF,TGTGCCAGCAGTCTCGGGACAGGAGGATGGGCTTTCTTT
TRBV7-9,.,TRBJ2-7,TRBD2,CASSLRAGTSGSYEQYF,TGTGCCAGCAGCTTGAGGGCTGGGACTAGCGGCTCCTACGAGCAGTACTTC
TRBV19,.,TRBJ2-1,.,CASSMKGTWGNEQFF,TGTGCCAGTAGTATGAAGGGGACTTGGGGCAATGAGCAGTTCTTC
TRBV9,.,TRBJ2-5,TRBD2,CASSPTPGLAQETQYF,TGTGCCAGCAGTCCTACACCGGGACTAGCGCAAGAGACCCAGTACTTC
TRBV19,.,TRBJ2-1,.,CASSMSVSYNEQFF,TGTGCCAGTAGTATGAGCGTCTCCTACAATGAGCAGTTCTTC
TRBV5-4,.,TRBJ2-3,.,CASSLFAAPDTQYF,TGTGCCAGCAGCTTGTTTGCTGCGCCAGATACGCAGTATTTT
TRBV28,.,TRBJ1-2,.,CASTFLGNYGYTF,TGTGCCAGCACCTTCCTCGGTAACTATGGCTACACCTTC
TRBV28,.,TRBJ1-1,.,CASATPGVNTEAFF,TGTGCCAGCGCGACCCCGGGGGTGAACACTGAAGCTTTCTTT
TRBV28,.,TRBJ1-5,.,CASTRQYSNQPQHF,TGTGCCAGCACCCGACAGTATAGCAATCAGCCCCAGCATTTT
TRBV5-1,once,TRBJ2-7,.,CASSFQGGPTYEQYF,TGTGCCAGCAGCTTTCAGGGAGGCCCAACCTACGAGCAGTACTTC
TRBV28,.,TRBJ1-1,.,CASTPGGIGTEAFF,TGTGCCAGCACTCCCGGGGGGATCGGCACTGAAGCTTTCTTT
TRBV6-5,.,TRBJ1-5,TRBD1,CASRGDSSNQPQHF,TGTGCCAGCAGGGGGGACAGCAGCAATCAGCCCCAGCATTTT
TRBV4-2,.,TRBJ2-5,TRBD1,CASSQPGTEQTQYF,TGTGCCAGCAGCCAGCCTGGGACAGAGCAGACCCAGTACTTC